Detailed here is one T cell receptor (beta chain). What it binds is not known. The germline CDR1 and CDR2 sequences are SNHLY and FYNNEI. The CDR3 totals 13 residues. With 8 bases removed from V and 3 bases from J, the gap between germline ends came to 13 bases. The sample comes from a study of cytomegalovirus exposure and HLA in healthy donors. Study outcomes and limitations: Later analysis showed most CMV-associated TCR beta chains appearing HLA-restricted. The authors excluded some V segments, including TRBV6-2 and TRBV6-3, as indistinguishable. The investigators catalogued 164 TCR beta chains as cytomegalovirus-associated.

A multiplex PCR was run with 60 Vbeta primers and 13 Jbeta primers. Assay used: immunoSEQ multiplex PCR; TCRdb lists only in-frame clones, some missing. The sample includes approximately 200,000 clones, 74% of them seen just once. The sample comprised PBMCs. J is TRBJ1-1 and V is TRBV2, with D unresolved. The clonotype comes from a young woman in good health and CMV-seropositive. For the CDR3, the DNA is TGTGCCAGCCAGAAATGGGGAGACACTGAAGCTTTCTTT. Its translation: CASQKWGDTEAFF.